These 23 T cell receptor beta chains came from one sample sequenced in a study of follicular helper T cells after annual influenza vaccination. Using immunoSEQ multiplex PCR, the repertoire was profiled, and TCRdb retains in-frame clones only, with some absent. This table has around 11,000 clones, about four fifths appearing once. Sample time point: 2015-2016 season, 7 days after influenza vaccination. The specimen comprised CXCR5+ CD38- circulating T follicular helper cells from blood, sampled 7 days after influenza vaccination. The subset here: circulating Tfh, non-naive CD4+CXCR5+PD-1+ (ICOS+CD38+ or ICOS-CD38-). These receptors were taken from an adult who received the influenza vaccine.

The rearrangement links TRBV30 to TRBJ2-7; D is ambiguous. V shed 3 bases and J shed 3 bases, with 12 bases lying between them. The CDR3 has 13 residues. Germline values: CDR1 GTSNPN, CDR2 SVGIG (reference sequence). CDR3 nucleotides: TGTGCCTGGAGCCGGTCCCAAATCTACGAGCAGTACTTC. Encoded protein: CAWSRSQIYEQYF.

V usage is TRBV6-5 and J usage is TRBJ2-7; no firm D call. Trimming stripped 4 bases from V and 0 bases from J, with 16 bases between. The CDR3 is 16 residues long. CDR1 and CDR2 (germline): MNHEY, SVGAGI. The CDR3 DNA is TGTGCCAGCAGTTCCCCCCACCTTGAGTCCTCCTACGAGCAGTACTTC. Its protein is CASSSPHLESSYEQYF.

This clone came up once. The chain combines TRBV4-2 with TRBJ2-1; 8 bases are shared with TRBD2. Trimming took 0 bases from V and 7 from J; bases not matched to a gene: 8. The CDR3 has 16 amino acids. Germline V gene lookup returns CDR1 LGHNA and CDR2 YNFKEQ. The CDR3 is CASSQEGRGGRNEQFF. CDR3 sequence (DNA): TGTGCCAGCAGCCAAGAAGGACGGGGGGGACGGAATGAGCAGTTCTTC.

This chain links TRBV27 with TRBJ1-5, with D perhaps matching TRBD1 (6 bases). Germline V lookup: CDR1 MNHEY, CDR2 SMNVEV (reference sequence). There are 13 residues in the CDR3. With 6 bases removed from V and 6 bases from J, the gap between germline ends came to 12 bases. The CDR3 sequence is CASRSQGGQPQHF. DNA for the CDR3: TGTGCCAGCAGATCACAGGGAGGTCAGCCCCAGCATTTT.

The CDR3 protein is CASSPGAFGQGRFGSYEQYF. The CDR3 DNA follows: TGTGCCAGCTCACCAGGGGCTTTCGGACAGGGGAGATTTGGCTCCTACGAGCAGTACTTC. V usage is TRBV18 and J usage is TRBJ2-7; 9 nucleotides line up with TRBD1. V was pared by 2 bases and J by 0 bases, with 17 bases of the junction left unmatched. The CDR3 runs 20 residues. Germline V gene lookup returns CDR1 KGHSH and CDR2 LQKENI.

The chain couples TRBV6-6 to TRBJ1-6; tentative D call: TRBD1 (6 bases). Trimming left V 7 bases short and J 11 bases short, with 15 bases between. CDR1 MNHNY and CDR2 SVGAGI come from the germline V gene (reference sequence). This CDR3 comprises 13 residues. In DNA, the CDR3 is TGTGCCAGCACCAACAGGGTACCAGCACCCCTCCACTTT. Translated, it gives CASTNRVPAPLHF.

CDR3 residues: CASSVGLAASTDTQYF. DNA for the CDR3: TGTGCCAGCAGCGTCGGACTAGCGGCGAGCACAGATACGCAGTATTTT. The chain joins TRBV9 to TRBJ2-3; 10 bases fit TRBD2. This CDR3 is built from 16 residues. J gave up 0 bases and V 2 bases, and 3 bases lay outside the gene matches. Germline CDR1 reads SGDLS; CDR2 reads YYNGEE.

The rearrangement uses TRBV15 and TRBJ2-6; D gene uncertain. Trimming took 1 base from V and 2 from J, leaving 9 bases between them. This CDR3 has 16 amino acids. CDR1 and CDR2 (germline): LNHNV, YYDKDF (reference sequence). The CDR3 region has the DNA TGTGCCACCAGCAGAGGTTTAGGGACTGGGGCCAACGTCCTGACTTTC. This gives the protein CATSRGLGTGANVLTF.

The chain is built from TRBV4-3 and TRBJ1-6; D remains unclear. The CDR3 loop spans 14 amino acids. CDR1 is LGHNA and CDR2 is YSLEER in the germline V gene. V shed 0 bases and J shed 8 bases, with 8 bases lying between them. DNA of the CDR3: TGCGCCAGCAGCCAAGATCGGTTGGATTCACCCCTCCACTTT. Its protein product is CASSQDRLDSPLHF.

This clone was seen only once. The chain recombines TRBV10-2 with TRBJ1-6, with unresolved D. Germline CDR1 WSHSY, CDR2 SAAADI. V shed 6 bases and J shed 0 bases, with 9 bases lying between them. This CDR3 is 15 amino acids long. The CDR3 sequence is CASRGGLSYNSPLHF. In DNA, the CDR3 is TGCGCCAGCAGGGGAGGGCTCTCCTATAATTCACCCCTCCACTTT.

V is TRBV5-5 and J is TRBJ1-3; no clear D. Germline assignment: CDR1 SGHKS and CDR2 YYEKEE (reference sequence). The CDR3 contains 15 residues. Trimming left V 2 bases short and J 0 bases short, with 9 bases between. The chain's CDR3 is CASSFSFSSGNTIYF. The CDR3 DNA reads TGTGCCAGCAGCTTTTCTTTCAGCTCTGGAAACACCATATATTTT.

The sample holds one count of this clone. The chain combines TRBV5-8 with TRBJ2-2; TRBD1 matches 7 bases. The V gene's germline CDR1 is SGHTS and CDR2 YDEGEE. The trim removed 0 bases at V and 5 bases at J, leaving 10 bases unmatched. This CDR3 contains 17 residues. CDR3 amino acids: CASSLAGKGARTGELFF. CDR3 sequence (DNA): TGTGCCAGCAGCTTGGCCGGAAAGGGGGCGCGAACCGGGGAGCTGTTTTTT.

The rearrangement links TRBV5-4 to TRBJ1-1, with D possibly matching TRBD1 (6 bases). The CDR3 extends over 14 amino acids. Germline V gene data show CDR1 as SGHNT and CDR2 as YYREEE (reference sequence). Deletions cut 0 bases from V and 5 bases from J, with 11 bases between. DNA for the CDR3: TGTGCCAGCAGCTTGGAGGGGGAAACGACTGAAGCTTTCTTT. Translating it yields CASSLEGETTEAFF.

The rearrangement links TRBV5-1 to TRBJ2-1; 9 positions match TRBD1. The CDR3 runs 12 residues. V was clipped by 0 bases and J by 11 bases; unmatched bases: 0. The germline gives CDR1 SGHRS, CDR2 YFSETQ. DNA for the CDR3: TGCGCCAGCAGCTTGGACAGGGGGCAGCAGTTCTTC. Translated, it gives CASSLDRGQQFF.

In the case of this clone: Other DNA sequences of this sample code for an identical CDR3. This chain joins TRBV13 and TRBJ1-1; D gene uncertain. The V gene lost 1 base and the J gene lost 1 base, with 4 bases spanning the gap. The length of the CDR3 is 13 residues. In germline, CDR1 is PRHDT, CDR2 FYEKMQ (reference sequence). The CDR3 here is CASSLDRNTEAFF. Written as DNA, the CDR3 is TGTGCCAGCAGCTTAGACAGGAACACTGAAGCTTTCTTT.

This clone was seen a handful of times. The chain employs TRBV7-2 and TRBJ2-2; the D gene is possibly TRBD1 (5 bases). Germline CDR1 reads SGHTA; CDR2 reads FQGNSA. This CDR3 has 15 amino acids. V shed 5 bases and J shed 7 bases, with 17 bases lying between them. The CDR3 nucleotides read TGTGCCAGCAGCGGCGCAGGGAACCCGGGCGGGGAGCTGTTTTTT. Protein: CASSGAGNPGGELFF.

This chain joins TRBV19 and TRBJ1-1; D gene unclear. The CDR3 is 14 amino acids. The V gene lost 4 bases and the J gene lost 4 bases, with 13 bases spanning the gap. The germline V gene has CDR1 LNHDA and CDR2 SQIVND (reference sequence). CDR3 nucleotides: TGTGCCAGTAGTAGGAGGGATGCGGCCACTGAAGCTTTCTTT. As protein: CASSRRDAATEAFF.

This clone was counted once. The chain links TRBV5-1 to TRBJ2-3; 7 bases line up with TRBD1. From germline, CDR1 is SGHRS and CDR2 YFSETQ. The CDR3 runs 16 residues. The junction had 4 bases not matched to a gene; V was cut back by 0 bases and J by 0 bases. Written as DNA, the CDR3 is TGCGCCAGCAGCTTGGGAGGGGGCGTGAGCACAGATACGCAGTATTTT. This translates into CASSLGGGVSTDTQYF.

This sequence joins TRBV7-9 and TRBJ2-1; D remains ambiguous. The length of the CDR3 is 15 residues. Trimming removed 11 bases at V and 6 bases at J, with 23 bases between. The germline V gene encodes CDR1 SEHNR and CDR2 FQNEAQ (reference sequence). The CDR3 sequence: CAFLPRGGESNEQFF. CDR3 in DNA: TGTGCCTTCCTCCCCCGAGGTGGGGAAAGCAATGAGCAGTTCTTC.

The gene calls are TRBV7-2 and TRBJ1-1; 7 bases map to TRBD1. From germline, CDR1 is SGHTA and CDR2 FQGNSA. The CDR3 runs 15 residues. V was pared by 4 bases and J by 4 bases, with 9 bases of the junction left unmatched. The CDR3 region is CASSYLTGVGTEAFF. The CDR3 nucleotides read TGTGCCAGCAGCTATCTCACAGGGGTGGGCACTGAAGCTTTCTTT. The entire variable domain, with the rest obtained from reference TRBV7-2 and TRBJ1-1, is as follows: GAGVSQSPSNKVTEKGKDVELRCDPISGHTALYWYRQSLGQGLEFLIYFQGNSAPDKSGLPSDRFSAERTGGSVSTLTIQRTQQEDSAVYLCASSYLTGVGTEAFFGQGTRLTVV.

This clone came up once. The chain carries TRBV2 and TRBJ1-1; D unclear. The CDR3 runs to 11 residues. Germline V gene sequence: CDR1 SNHLY, CDR2 FYNNEI. The V end was cut by 7 bases, the J end by 6 bases, with 9 bases between. CDR3 sequence (DNA): TGTGCCAGCATCCTCTATGCTGAAGCTTTCTTT. Its protein is CASILYAEAFF.

The chain couples TRBV5-5 to TRBJ1-2; D remains unclear. V was trimmed by 0 bases and J by 8 bases, leaving 17 bases between them. The V gene's germline CDR1 is SGHKS and CDR2 YYEKEE (reference sequence). This CDR3 is built from 15 residues. CDR3 nucleotide sequence: TGTGCCAGCAGCTTGGCATATCAGGTGCTAGGCGGCTACACCTTC. Its protein is CASSLAYQVLGGYTF.

This rearrangement joins TRBV20-1 to TRBJ1-1; D not certain. The CDR3 extends over 11 amino acids. The germline V gene encodes CDR1 DFQATT and CDR2 SNEGSKA (reference sequence). Trimming took 2 bases from V and 10 from J, leaving 11 bases between them. The CDR3, as DNA: TGCAGTGCTAGATTCGGGAGTGGAGCTTTCTTT. This encodes CSARFGSGAFF.